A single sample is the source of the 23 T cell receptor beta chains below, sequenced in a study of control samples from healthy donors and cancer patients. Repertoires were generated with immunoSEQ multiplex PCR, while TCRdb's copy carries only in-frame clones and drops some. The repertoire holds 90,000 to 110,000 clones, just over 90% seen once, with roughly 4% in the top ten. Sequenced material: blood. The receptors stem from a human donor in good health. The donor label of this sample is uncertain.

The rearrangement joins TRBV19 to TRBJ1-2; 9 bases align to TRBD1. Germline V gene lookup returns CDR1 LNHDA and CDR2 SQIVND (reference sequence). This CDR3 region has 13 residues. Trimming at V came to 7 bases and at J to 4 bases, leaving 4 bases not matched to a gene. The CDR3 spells CASKQGAAYGYTF. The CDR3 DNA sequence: TGTGCCAGTAAACAGGGGGCGGCCTATGGCTACACCTTC.

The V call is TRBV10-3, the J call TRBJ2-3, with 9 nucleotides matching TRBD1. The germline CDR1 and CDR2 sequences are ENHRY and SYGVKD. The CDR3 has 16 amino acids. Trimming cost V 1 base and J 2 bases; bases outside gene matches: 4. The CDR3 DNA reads TGTGCCATCAGTGAGTTCCGGACAGGGGCCACAGATACGCAGTATTTT. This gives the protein CAISEFRTGATDTQYF.

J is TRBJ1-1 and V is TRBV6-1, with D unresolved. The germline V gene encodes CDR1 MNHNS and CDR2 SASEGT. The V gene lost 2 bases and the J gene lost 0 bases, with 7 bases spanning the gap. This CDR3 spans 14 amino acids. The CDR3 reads CASSERYMNTEAFF. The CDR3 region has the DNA TGTGCCAGCAGTGAAAGGTACATGAACACTGAAGCTTTCTTT.

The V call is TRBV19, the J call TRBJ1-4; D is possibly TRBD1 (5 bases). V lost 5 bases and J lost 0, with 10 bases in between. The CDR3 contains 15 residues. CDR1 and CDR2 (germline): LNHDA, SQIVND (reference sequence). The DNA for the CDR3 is TGTGCCAGTAGTGTCGGGACCGCAACTAATGAAAAACTGTTTTTT. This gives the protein CASSVGTATNEKLFF.

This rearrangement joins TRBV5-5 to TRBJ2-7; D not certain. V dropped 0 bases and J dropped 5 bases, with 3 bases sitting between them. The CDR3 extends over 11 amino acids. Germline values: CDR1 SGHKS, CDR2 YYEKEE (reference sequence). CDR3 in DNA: TGTGCCAGCAGCTTGGGAGACGAGCAGTACTTC. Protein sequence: CASSLGDEQYF. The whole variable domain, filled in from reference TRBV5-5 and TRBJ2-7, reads DAGVTQSPTHLIKTRGQQVTLRCSPISGHKSVSWYQQVLGQGPQFIFQYYEKEERGRGNFPDRFSARQFPNYSSELNVNALLLGDSALYLCASSLGDEQYFGPGTRLTVT.

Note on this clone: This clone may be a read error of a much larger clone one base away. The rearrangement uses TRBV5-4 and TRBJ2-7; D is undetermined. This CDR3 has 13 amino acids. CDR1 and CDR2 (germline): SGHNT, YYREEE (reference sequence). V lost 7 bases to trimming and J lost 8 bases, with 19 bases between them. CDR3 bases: TGTGCCAGCCATCGGGTCCCCTCTGACAAGCAGTACTTC. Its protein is CASHRVPSDKQYF. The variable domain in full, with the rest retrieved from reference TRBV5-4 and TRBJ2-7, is ETGVTQSPTHLIKTRGQQVTLRCSSQSGHNTVSWYQQALGQGPQFIFQYYREEENGRGNFPPRFSGLQFPNYSSELNVNALELDDSALYLCASHRVPSDKQYFGPGTRLTVT.

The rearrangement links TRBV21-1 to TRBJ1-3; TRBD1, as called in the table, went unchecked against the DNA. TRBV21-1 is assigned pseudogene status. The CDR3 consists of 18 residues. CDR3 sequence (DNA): TGTGCCAGCAGCAAGTTCCCCGGGACAACGAACTCTGGAAACACCATATATTTT. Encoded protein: CASSKFPGTTNSGNTIYF.

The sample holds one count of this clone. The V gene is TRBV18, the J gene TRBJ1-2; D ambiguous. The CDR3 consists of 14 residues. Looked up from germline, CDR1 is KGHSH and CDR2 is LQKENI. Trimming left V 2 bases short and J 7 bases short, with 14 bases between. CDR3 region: CASSPEANVVGYTF. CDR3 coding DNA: TGTGCCAGCTCACCAGAGGCGAATGTCGTTGGCTACACCTTC.

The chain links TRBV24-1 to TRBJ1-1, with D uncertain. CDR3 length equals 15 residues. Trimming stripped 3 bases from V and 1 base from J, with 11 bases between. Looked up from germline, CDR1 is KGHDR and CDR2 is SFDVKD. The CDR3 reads CATSDPSRGNTEAFF. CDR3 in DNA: TGTGCCACCAGTGATCCCTCCCGAGGGAACACTGAAGCTTTCTTT.

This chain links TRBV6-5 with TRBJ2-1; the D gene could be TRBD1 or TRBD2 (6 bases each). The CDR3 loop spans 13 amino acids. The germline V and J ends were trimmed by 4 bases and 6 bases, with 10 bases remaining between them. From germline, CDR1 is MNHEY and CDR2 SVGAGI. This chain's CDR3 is CASSSGAGNEQFF. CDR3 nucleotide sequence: TGTGCCAGCAGTTCGGGGGCCGGCAATGAGCAGTTCTTC.

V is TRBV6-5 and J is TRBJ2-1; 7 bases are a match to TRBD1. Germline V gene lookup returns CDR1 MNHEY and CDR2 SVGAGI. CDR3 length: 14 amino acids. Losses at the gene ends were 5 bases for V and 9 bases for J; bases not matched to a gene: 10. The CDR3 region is CASSMGQQGREQFF. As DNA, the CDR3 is TGTGCCAGCAGTATGGGACAGCAAGGACGTGAGCAGTTCTTC.

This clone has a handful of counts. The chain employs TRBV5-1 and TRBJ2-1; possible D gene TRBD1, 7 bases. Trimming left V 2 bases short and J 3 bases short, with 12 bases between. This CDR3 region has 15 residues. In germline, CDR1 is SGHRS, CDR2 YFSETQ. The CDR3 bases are TGCGCCAGCAGCTTCGGAGGGGGCGTCTACAATGAGCAGTTCTTC. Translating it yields CASSFGGGVYNEQFF.

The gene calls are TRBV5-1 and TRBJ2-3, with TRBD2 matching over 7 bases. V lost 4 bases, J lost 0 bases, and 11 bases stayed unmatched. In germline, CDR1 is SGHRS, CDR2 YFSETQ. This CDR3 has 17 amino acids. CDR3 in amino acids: CASSPGPRAGSTDTQYF. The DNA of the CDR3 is TGCGCCAGCAGCCCGGGACCCCGAGCGGGGAGCACAGATACGCAGTATTTT.

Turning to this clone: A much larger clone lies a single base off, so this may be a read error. The CDR3 nucleotides are TGCGCCAGCAGCTTGGGGCAGGGAACTAATGAAAAACTGTTTTTT. Its protein is CASSLGQGTNEKLFF. This chain links TRBV5-1 with TRBJ1-4; possibly TRBD1 for D (5 bases). This CDR3 is built from 15 residues. Looked up from germline, CDR1 is SGHRS and CDR2 is YFSETQ. Trimming stripped 0 bases from V and 1 base from J, with 7 bases between.

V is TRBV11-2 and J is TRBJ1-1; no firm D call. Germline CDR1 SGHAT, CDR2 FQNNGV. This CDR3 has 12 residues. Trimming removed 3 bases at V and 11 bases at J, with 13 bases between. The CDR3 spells CASSFSVVRAFF. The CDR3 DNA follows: TGTGCCAGCAGCTTTTCGGTCGTTCGGGCTTTCTTT.

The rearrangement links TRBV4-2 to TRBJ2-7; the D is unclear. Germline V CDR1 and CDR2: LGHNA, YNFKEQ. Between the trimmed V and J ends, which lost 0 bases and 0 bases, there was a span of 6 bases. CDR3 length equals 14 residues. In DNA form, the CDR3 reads TGTGCCAGCAGCCAAGATTTGGGCTCCTACGAGCAGTACTTC. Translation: CASSQDLGSYEQYF.

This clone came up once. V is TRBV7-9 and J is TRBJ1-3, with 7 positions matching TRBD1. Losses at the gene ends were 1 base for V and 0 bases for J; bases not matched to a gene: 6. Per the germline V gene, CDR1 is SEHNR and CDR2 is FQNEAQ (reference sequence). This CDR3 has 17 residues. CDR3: CASSLVGQVNSGNTIYF. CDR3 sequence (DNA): TGTGCCAGCAGCTTAGTTGGACAGGTTAACTCTGGAAACACCATATATTTT.

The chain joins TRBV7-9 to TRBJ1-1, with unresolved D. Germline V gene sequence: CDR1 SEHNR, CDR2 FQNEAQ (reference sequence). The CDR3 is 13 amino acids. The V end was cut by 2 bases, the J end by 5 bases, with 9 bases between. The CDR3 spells CASSLRLETEAFF. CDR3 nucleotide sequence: TGTGCCAGCAGCTTAAGGTTGGAAACTGAAGCTTTCTTT.

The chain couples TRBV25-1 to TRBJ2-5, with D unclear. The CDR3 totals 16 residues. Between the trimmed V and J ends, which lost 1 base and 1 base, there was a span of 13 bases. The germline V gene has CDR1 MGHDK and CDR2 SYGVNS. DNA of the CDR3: TGTGCCAGCAGTGAATTAATAGGCAGTACCCAAGAGACCCAGTACTTC. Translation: CASSELIGSTQETQYF.

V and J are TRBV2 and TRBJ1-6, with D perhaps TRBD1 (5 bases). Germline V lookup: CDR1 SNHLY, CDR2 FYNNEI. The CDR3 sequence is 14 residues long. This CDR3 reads CATGARPPHSPLHF. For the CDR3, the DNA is TGTGCAACCGGGGCCAGACCGCCGCATTCACCCCTCCACTTT.

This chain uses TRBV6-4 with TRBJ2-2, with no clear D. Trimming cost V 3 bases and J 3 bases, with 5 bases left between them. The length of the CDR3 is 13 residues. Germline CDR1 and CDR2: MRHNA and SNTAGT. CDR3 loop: CASSERDTGELFF. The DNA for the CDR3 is TGTGCCAGCAGTGAACGAGACACCGGGGAGCTGTTTTTT.

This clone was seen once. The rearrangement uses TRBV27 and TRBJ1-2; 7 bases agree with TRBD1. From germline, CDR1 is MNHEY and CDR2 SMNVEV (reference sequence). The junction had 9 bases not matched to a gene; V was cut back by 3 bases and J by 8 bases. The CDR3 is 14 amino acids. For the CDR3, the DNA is TGTGCCAGCAGTTTCTGGGAGGGGGCGCGCGGCTACACCTTC. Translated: CASSFWEGARGYTF.

CDR3 sequence (DNA): TGTGCCAGCAGTGAAGTGGGCAAAAACATTCAGTACTTC. Translation: CASSEVGKNIQYF. J is TRBJ2-4 and V is TRBV6-1, with no clear D. With 1 base removed from V and 3 bases from J, the gap between germline ends came to 4 bases. Germline V gives CDR1 MNHNS, CDR2 SASEGT. The CDR3 runs 13 residues.